Detailed here is one T cell receptor (beta chain). As yet, its antigen is unknown. Here immunoSEQ multiplex PCR was the method, and the copy in TCRdb shows in-frame clones only, minus some. The sample records some 70,000 clones, around four fifths being singletons. The sample is drawn from a study of cytomegalovirus exposure and HLA in healthy donors. Whole-study results and caveats: Clusters of TCRs from the first cohort tended to co-occur in the 130 or so validation repertoires (as a later analysis found).

Trimming pared 1 base from V and 1 base from J, leaving 7 bases between. The length of the CDR3 is 14 residues. Germline CDR1 reads KGHSH; CDR2 reads LQKENI. This chain connects TRBV18 to TRBJ1-1; weak D call: TRBD1 (5 bases). The sequenced sample consisted of PBMCs. This receptor was obtained from a man aged 25 to 40 in good health and CMV-seronegative. The CDR3 reads CASSPRGGNTEAFF. The CDR3 nucleotides are TGTGCCAGCTCACCACGCGGGGGGAACACTGAAGCTTTCTTT.